This TCR beta chain was observed in a study of T cells in localized non-small cell lung cancer. Study-level results: Paired adjacent lung recovered a median roughly 56 of the top 100 tumor clones. Heterogeneity cannot be ruled out, as sequencing used one tumor region only.

With respect to this clone: The target antigen is unknown.

The CDR3 runs to 16 residues. Germline V gene lookup returns CDR1 SGHTA and CDR2 FQGNSA. J was trimmed by 0 bases and V by 5 bases; bases with no gene match: 8. Method: immunoSEQ multiplex PCR; TCRdb's copy keeps in-frame clones and lacks some. The sample carries tens of thousands of clones, approximately 84% recorded once. The V and J genes are TRBV7-2 and TRBJ2-7; the match to TRBD2 covers 9 bases. The material sequenced was PBMCs, taken before any cancer treatment. The receptor's source is a man aged 35 to 70 with stage II lung adenocarcinoma. Here the CDR3 DNA reads TGTGCCAGCAGCCGAACAACTAGCGGGTTCTCCTACGAGCAGTACTTC. Translating gives CASSRTTSGFSYEQYF.